This TCR beta chain appears in the sequencing data of a study of OX40 agonist ivuxolimab in advanced cancers. Study as a whole: It was ivuxolimab, an agonistic anti-OX40 (CD134) antibody, that patients were treated with.

The CDR3 runs 17 residues. Germline CDR1 is LNHDA and CDR2 is SQIVND (reference sequence). The junction had 10 bases not matched to a gene; V was cut back by 4 bases and J by 0 bases. Assay used: immunoSEQ multiplex PCR; TCRdb lists only in-frame clones, some missing. Found here are roughly 25,000 clones, roughly 76% of them singletons; the top ten hold approximately 15%. The chain links TRBV19 to TRBJ1-1; 8 nucleotides agree with TRBD1. The sequenced sample was CD4+ or CD8+ T cells sorted from blood, obtained in a trial of the OX40 agonist ivuxolimab. This sequence was found in an adult with an advanced solid tumor such as melanoma, head and neck, liver or kidney cancer. The CDR3: CASSNLYRGDMNTEAFF. CDR3 DNA: TGTGCCAGTAGTAACCTCTACAGGGGGGATATGAACACTGAAGCTTTCTTT.